Below, 13 T cell receptor beta chains from the same sample are listed, as sequenced in a study of shared clonotypes between healthy human individuals. Libraries were prepared by immunoSEQ multiplex PCR; TCRdb keeps only in-frame clonotypes and omits some of them. Among roughly 490,000 clones listed, approximately 79% were seen once. Sequenced input: PBMCs. The receptors originated from a woman in her 40s in good health. Some clones in this sample may be carry-over from other donors' samples.

The chain links TRBV10-3 to TRBJ2-5, with TRBD2 identical over 7 bases. Looked up from germline, CDR1 is ENHRY and CDR2 is SYGVKD. V was clipped by 0 bases and J by 4 bases; unmatched bases: 11. This CDR3 has 17 amino acids. The CDR3 DNA follows: TGTGCCATCAGTGAGTCGGTAGCGGGTCCCCTACGAGAGACCCAGTACTTC. This codes for CAISESVAGPLRETQYF.

The rearrangement joins TRBV30 to TRBJ2-7; the D gene is possibly TRBD2 (5 bases). V lost 7 bases and J 2 bases, leaving 12 bases between the germline ends. CDR3 size: 12 residues. CDR1 is GTSNPN, CDR2 SVGIG, per germline (reference sequence). The CDR3 nucleotides are TGTGCCTACCGAGACTATACCTACGAGCAGTACTTC. Translating it yields CAYRDYTYEQYF.

V and J are TRBV27 and TRBJ2-3, with 14 bases that match TRBD2. Germline trimming cut 2 bases from V and 4 bases from J; bases unmatched to any gene: 14. Germline CDR1 MNHEY, CDR2 SMNVEV (reference sequence). The CDR3 covers 20 residues. The CDR3 loop is CASSLHLPGLAGAVADTQYF. CDR3 nucleotides: TGTGCCAGCAGTTTACATTTACCGGGACTAGCGGGAGCGGTGGCAGATACGCAGTATTTT.

The genes are TRBV7-2 and TRBJ2-7; D gene unclear. CDR1 and CDR2 (germline): SGHTA, FQGNSA. The CDR3 runs 13 residues. V was trimmed by 1 base and J by 6 bases, leaving 10 bases between them. The CDR3 protein is CASSLGDLGEQYF. In nucleotides, the CDR3 is TGTGCCAGCAGCTTAGGTGACCTGGGCGAGCAGTACTTC.

V usage is TRBV27 and J usage is TRBJ1-1; 7 bases align to TRBD1. The germline V gene has CDR1 MNHEY and CDR2 SMNVEV (reference sequence). With 4 bases clipped from V and 2 bases from J, the junction kept 4 bases outside the gene matches. This CDR3 is built from 14 residues. Here the CDR3 reads CASSWTGPNTEAFF. The CDR3 coding sequence is TGTGCCAGCAGTTGGACAGGCCCCAACACTGAAGCTTTCTTT.

This chain connects TRBV7-9 to TRBJ2-1; weak D call: TRBD2 (5 bases). CDR3 length: 13 residues. CDR1 is SEHNR and CDR2 is FQNEAQ in the germline V gene (reference sequence). Between the trimmed V and J ends, which lost 5 bases and 5 bases, there was a span of 10 bases. CDR3: CASSAGNNNEQFF. The CDR3 DNA reads as TGTGCCAGCAGCGCCGGGAACAACAATGAGCAGTTCTTC.

The chain uses TRBV6-6 and TRBJ2-5; 11 bases map to TRBD2. Germline CDR1 is MNHNY and CDR2 is SVGAGI (reference sequence). J lost 4 bases, V lost 6 bases, and 10 bases had no gene match. There are 16 residues in the CDR3. The CDR3 nucleotides are TGTGCCAGCAGAATCCCCGGGACTAGCGGTGGAGAGACCCAGTACTTC. Translating gives CASRIPGTSGGETQYF.

The chain employs TRBV30 and TRBJ1-6, with D possibly TRBD1 on 5 matching bases. With 7 bases removed from V and 2 bases from J, the gap between germline ends came to 9 bases. Germline V gene sequence: CDR1 GTSNPN, CDR2 SVGIG (reference sequence). The CDR3 runs 13 residues. Here the CDR3 reads CASGGAYNSPLHF. The CDR3 region has the DNA TGTGCCTCCGGGGGGGCCTATAATTCACCCCTCCACTTT.

A few counts support this clone. This chain connects TRBV4-2 to TRBJ1-2, with 10 bases that match TRBD1. V was clipped by 5 bases and J by 8 bases; unmatched bases: 14. The CDR3 loop spans 16 amino acids. Germline V CDR1 and CDR2: LGHNA, YNFKEQ. The CDR3 protein is CASSDPGQGFSWGYTF. CDR3 bases: TGTGCCAGCAGCGACCCGGGACAGGGGTTTTCGTGGGGCTACACCTTC.

The V and J genes are TRBV10-3 and TRBJ1-3; D not certain. The germline V gene has CDR1 ENHRY and CDR2 SYGVKD. The CDR3 is 14 amino acids. V shed 3 bases and J shed 2 bases, with 8 bases lying between them. CDR3: CAISDGKTGNTIYF. The CDR3 bases are TGTGCCATCAGTGATGGCAAGACTGGAAACACCATATATTTT.

A single count supports this clone. This sequence may be a read error, since a much larger clone differs from it by one base. This chain uses TRBV7-3 with TRBJ2-1, with 9 nucleotides matching TRBD2. CDR1 is SGHTA and CDR2 is FQGTGA in the germline V gene. There are 14 residues in the CDR3. The V gene end was trimmed by 2 bases and the J gene end by 6 bases; junction bases not matched to a gene: 2. The CDR3 region is CASSLVAGVNEQFF. In nucleotides, the CDR3 is TGTGCCAGCAGCTTAGTAGCGGGAGTCAATGAGCAGTTCTTC.

The gene calls are TRBV27 and TRBJ2-7; 7 bases align to TRBD2. V trimming: 2 bases; J trimming: 3 bases; junction bases outside the gene matches: 10. CDR1 MNHEY and CDR2 SMNVEV come from the germline V gene (reference sequence). CDR3 length: 16 amino acids. The CDR3 bases are TGTGCCAGCAGTTTAACGTATAGCGGGTGGGGCTACGAGCAGTACTTC. This encodes CASSLTYSGWGYEQYF.

The chain carries TRBV4-1 and TRBJ1-1; D may be TRBD1 (5 bases). From germline, CDR1 is MGHRA and CDR2 YSYEKL. CDR3 length: 15 amino acids. V was trimmed by 2 bases and J by 7 bases, leaving 17 bases between them. Here the CDR3 reads CASSQPIRRDGEAFF. The CDR3 DNA is TGCGCCAGCAGCCAACCGATAAGGAGGGACGGTGAAGCTTTCTTT.